This TCR beta chain emerged from a study of blood T cell repertoires in COVID-19. Study context: Acute and convalescent COVID-19 samples came from the United States, Italy and Spain.

Trimming shortened V by 4 bases and J by 8 bases, and 8 bases separated the two germline ends. The CDR3 covers 12 residues. CDR1 and CDR2 from the germline V gene are LGHDT and YNNKEL (reference sequence). This clone appeared a few times. Original processing notes: From reference gene primer amplification, estimates of nucleated cell counts were derived. Clones were sequenced by immunoSEQ multiplex PCR, and TCRdb holds only the in-frame ones, with some missing. The V and J calls and clone size are taken from that table; D and trimming were inferred from the DNA. The sample shows some 230,000 clones, around 86% of them seen only once.

The chain is built from TRBV3-1 (or the pseudogene TRBV3-2) and TRBJ2-2, with D hard to call. This TCR derives from an elderly woman with COVID-19, enrolled during active disease. Sequenced: peripheral blood. Here the CDR3 DNA reads TGTGCCAGCAGCCGTCAGACTGGGGAGCTGTTTTTT. It yields the protein CASSRQTGELFF.